The next 2 T cell receptor beta chains were all read from a single sample in a study of T cell repertoires in cytomegalovirus infection. Antigen specificity for these receptors is unknown. Via MiXCR, TCRdb re-called the reads, giving one row per CDR3 protein. The table includes about 55,000 distinct CDR3 sequences, around 20% detected once. This specimen consisted of CD8+ T cells from cultured PBMCs, obtained from culture after CMV antigen stimulation. The source of these receptors is a human donor in good health (CMV status not recorded). Some clones in this sample may be carry-over from other donors' samples.

This clonotype showed up many times. The chain joins TRBV11-1 to TRBJ2-1; D is ambiguous. CDR3 length: 13 amino acids. The V end was cut by 1 base, the J end by 6 bases, with 7 bases between. The V gene's germline CDR1 is SGHAT and CDR2 FQDESV (reference sequence). CDR3 sequence: CASSLEWGNEQFF. The CDR3 region has the DNA TGTGCCAGCAGCTTAGAATGGGGCAATGAGCAGTTCTTC.

The J gene is TRBJ2-1, the V gene TRBV27, with D hard to call. The germline V and J ends were trimmed by 6 bases and 3 bases, with 18 bases remaining between them. Germline V CDR1 and CDR2: MNHEY, SMNVEV (reference sequence). The CDR3 spans 16 residues. In DNA, the CDR3 is TGTGCCAGCAGCCCCAGAGCTGCCGTCCTCTACAATGAGCAGTTCTTC. Its translation: CASSPRAAVLYNEQFF.